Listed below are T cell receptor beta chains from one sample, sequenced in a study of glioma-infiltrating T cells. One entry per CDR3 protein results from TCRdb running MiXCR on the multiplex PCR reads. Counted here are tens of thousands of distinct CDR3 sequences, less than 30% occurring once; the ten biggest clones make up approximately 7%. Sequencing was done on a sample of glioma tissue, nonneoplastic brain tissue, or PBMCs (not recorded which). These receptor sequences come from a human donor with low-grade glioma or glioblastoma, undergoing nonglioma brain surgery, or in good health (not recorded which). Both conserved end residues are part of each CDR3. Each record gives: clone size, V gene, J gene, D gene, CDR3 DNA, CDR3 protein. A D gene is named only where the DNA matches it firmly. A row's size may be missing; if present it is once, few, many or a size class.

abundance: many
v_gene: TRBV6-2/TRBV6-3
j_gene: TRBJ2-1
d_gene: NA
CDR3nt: TGTGCCAGCAGTTACCTCCCCCGCCATGGAGATGAGCAGTTCTTC
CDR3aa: CASSYLPRHGDEQFF

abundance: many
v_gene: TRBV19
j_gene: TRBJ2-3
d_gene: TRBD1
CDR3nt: TGTGCCAGTAGTCCATCCTGGGGACAGGGCACAGATACGCAGTATTTT
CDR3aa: CASSPSWGQGTDTQYF

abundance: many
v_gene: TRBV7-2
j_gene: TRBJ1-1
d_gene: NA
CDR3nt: TGTGCCAGCAGCTTTGCCAGACAGAACACTGAAGCTTTCTTT
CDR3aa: CASSFARQNTEAFF

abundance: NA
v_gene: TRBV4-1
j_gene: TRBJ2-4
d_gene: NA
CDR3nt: TGCGCCAGCAGCCAGACCCCCGGGACAATAGCCAAAAACATTCAGTACTTC
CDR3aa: CASSQTPGTIAKNIQYF

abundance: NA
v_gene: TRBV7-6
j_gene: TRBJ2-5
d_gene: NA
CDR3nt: TGTGCCAGCAGCCTGGAGGGCCGAGGGCCCCAGTACTTC
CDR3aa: CASSLEGRGPQYF

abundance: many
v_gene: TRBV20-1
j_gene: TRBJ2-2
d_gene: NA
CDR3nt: TGCAGTGCCAAAACACACGGGGCCGCGAACACCGGGGAGCTGTTTTTT
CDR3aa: CSAKTHGAANTGELFF

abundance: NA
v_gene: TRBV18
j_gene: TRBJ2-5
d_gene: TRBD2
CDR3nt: TGTGCCAGCTCCCTTAGCGGGAGTGGGAAGGAGAACCAGTACTTC
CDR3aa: CASSLSGSGKENQYF

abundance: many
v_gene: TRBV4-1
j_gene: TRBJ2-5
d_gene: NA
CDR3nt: TGCGCCAGCAGCCGATCTACGGGAGAACCCCAGTACTTC
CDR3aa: CASSRSTGEPQYF

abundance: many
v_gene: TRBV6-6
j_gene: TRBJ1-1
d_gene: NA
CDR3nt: TGTGCCAGCAGTTACAGCCGGCAGGGAGGCCTGAACACTGAAGCTTTCTTT
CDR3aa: CASSYSRQGGLNTEAFF

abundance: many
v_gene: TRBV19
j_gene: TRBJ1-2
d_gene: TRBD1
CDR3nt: TGTGCCAGCCAACCGGGACAGGGAAACTATGGCTACACCTTC
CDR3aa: CASQPGQGNYGYTF

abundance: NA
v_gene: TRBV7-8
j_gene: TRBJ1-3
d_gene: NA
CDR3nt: TGTGCCAGCAGCTTAAGGGTCGGGGGACGAGACGGAAACACCATATATTTT
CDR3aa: CASSLRVGGRDGNTIYF

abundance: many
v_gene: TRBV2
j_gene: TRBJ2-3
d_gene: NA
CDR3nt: TGTGCCAGCAGTGAAGAACGCCGCAGGGGAACGCAGTATTTT
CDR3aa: CASSEERRRGTQYF

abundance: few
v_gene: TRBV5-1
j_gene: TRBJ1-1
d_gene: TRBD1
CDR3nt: TGCGCCAGCAGCCATAGGACAGGCGGACAGAACACTGAAGCTTTCTTT
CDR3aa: CASSHRTGGQNTEAFF

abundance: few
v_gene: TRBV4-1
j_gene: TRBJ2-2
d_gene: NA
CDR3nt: TGCGCCAGCAGCCAAGAAATCCCCGTTCTAGCAAACACCGGGGAGCTGTTTTTT
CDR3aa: CASSQEIPVLANTGELFF

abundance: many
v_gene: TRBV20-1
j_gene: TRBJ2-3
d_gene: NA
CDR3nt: TGCAGTGCTAGCTTAGGGGCGCATACAGATACGCAGTATTTT
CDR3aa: CSASLGAHTDTQYF

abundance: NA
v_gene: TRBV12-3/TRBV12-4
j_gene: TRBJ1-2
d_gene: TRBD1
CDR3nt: TGTGCCAGCAGTTTAGCCCTCTTTTCGCCAGGGGGCGGCTATGGCTACACCTTC
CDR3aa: CASSLALFSPGGGYGYTF